The clone carrying this TCR beta chain was observed many times. The data are from a study of Graves' ophthalmopathy and Graves' hyperthyroidism. With 4 bases clipped from V and 3 bases from J, the junction kept 9 bases outside the gene matches. Germline assignment: CDR1 SGDLS and CDR2 YYNGEE. CDR3 size: 15 residues. As the template, RNA transcripts were used to amplify TCR beta CDR3 regions. The first round was an RT-PCR with HTBI primers, and the second round was a multiplex PCR. TCRdb analysed the multiplex PCR reads with MiXCR anew, one entry per CDR3 protein. The sample yields 300,000 to 400,000 distinct CDR3 sequences, under 20% seen once.

The sequence was collected from an adult man with Graves' ophthalmopathy. The chain couples TRBV9 to TRBJ2-5; TRBD1 matches 7 bases. The sequencing sample was made of peripheral blood. The DNA for the CDR3 is TGTGCCAGCAGCTTTTACCGGGACAGAAAAGAGACCCAGTACTTC. Its protein product is CASSFYRDRKETQYF.